These T cell receptor beta chains were read from a single sample in a study of tumor-infiltrating lymphocytes in primary liver carcinoma. A single record per CDR3 protein comes from TCRdb applying MiXCR to the multiplex PCR reads. Counted here are 150,000 to 200,000 distinct CDR3 sequences, almost 65% occurring once; the ten biggest clones make up 7% to 8.5%. The material sequenced was peripheral blood. The receptor set was obtained from a woman aged 55-69 years with primary liver carcinoma and hepatitis B virus infection. Both conserved end residues are part of each CDR3. The D gene is left open where the match is weak. Size is omitted from some rows. Given values are once, few, many or a class for expanded clones.

v_gene	d_gene	j_gene	abundance	CDR3aa	CDR3nt
TRBV7-8	.	TRBJ1-2	.	CASILSSGPGYGYTF	TGTGCCAGCATCTTAAGTTCGGGGCCAGGGTATGGCTACACCTTC
TRBV7-3	TRBD1	TRBJ2-3	.	CASSLYPGQGSRNTDTQYF	TGTGCCAGCAGCTTATATCCGGGACAGGGTTCTAGAAACACAGATACGCAGTATTTT
TRBV5-4	.	TRBJ2-3	few	CASSSRGQSIDTQYF	TGTGCCAGCAGCTCCCGCGGACAAAGCATAGATACGCAGTATTTT
TRBV11-2	.	TRBJ2-3	.	CAGSLDRADTQYF	TGTGCCGGCAGCTTAGATAGGGCTGATACGCAGTATTTT
TRBV11-2	.	TRBJ1-1	.	CASSPRGGSVNTKAFF	TGTGCCAGCAGCCCTAGGGGCGGCAGTGTGAACACTAAAGCTTTCTTT
TRBV2	TRBD1	TRBJ1-2	once	CASSVLIRGENYGYTF	TGTGCCAGCAGTGTCCTGATCAGGGGGGAAAACTATGGCTACACCTTC
TRBV11-2	.	TRBJ1-2	few	CASTLDRVDAYGCTF	TGTGCCAGCACCTTAGATCGGGTAGACGCCTATGGCTGCACCTTC
TRBV11-2	.	TRBJ2-7	.	CASSFSGAYEQYF	TGTGCCAGCAGCTTTTCTGGGGCCTATGAGCAGTACTTC
TRBV6-2/TRBV6-3	.	TRBJ2-7	.	CASSYTYRQYF	TGTGCCAGCAGTTATACGTATAGGCAGTACTTC
TRBV29-1	.	TRBJ2-7	.	CGVGSLCYEQYF	TGCGGCGTTGGGAGTCTATGTTACGAGCAGTACTTC
TRBV28	TRBD1	TRBJ1-4	.	CASSLETGTNEKLFF	TGTGCCAGCAGCTTAGAGACAGGGACAAATGAAAAACTGTTTTTT
TRBV12-3/TRBV12-4	.	TRBJ1-5	.	CASSLIGQPQHF	TGTGCCAGCAGTTTAATCGGCCAGCCCCAGCATTTT
TRBV30	TRBD1	TRBJ2-5	.	CAWSYAGQGGETQYF	TGTGCCTGGAGTTACGCGGGACAGGGAGGGGAGACCCAGTACTTC
TRBV6-1	.	TRBJ1-2	many	CASIIRGGGHGYTF	TGTGCCAGCATAATCAGAGGCGGGGGACATGGCTACACCTTC
TRBV11-2	.	TRBJ2-3	medium-sized	CASRLSQGADTQYF	TGTGCCAGCAGGCTATCACAGGGAGCTGATACGCAGTATTTT
TRBV4-1	.	TRBJ2-1	.	CASSRGTVGDNEQFF	TGCGCCAGCAGCCGCGGGACCGTAGGAGACAATGAACAGTTCTTC
TRBV11-3	.	TRBJ2-3	many	CASRVGRTNTQYF	TGTGCCAGCAGGGTAGGAAGAACCAATACGCAGTATTTT
TRBV2	.	TRBJ1-4	.	CAHQSNFATNEKLFF	TGTGCCCACCAATCGAATTTTGCAACTAATGAAAAACTGTTTTTT
TRBV7-9	TRBD1	TRBJ2-7	.	CASSLDRGLYEQYF	TGTGCCAGCAGCTTAGACAGGGGCCTCTACGAGCAGTACTTC
TRBV29-1	.	TRBJ1-1	.	CSVVSGQLSTGVFF	TGCAGCGTTGTGTCGGGACAACTGAGCACTGGAGTTTTCTTT
TRBV4-1	.	TRBJ1-5	.	CASSQSSSPGRNQPQHF	TGCGCCAGCAGCCAATCGTCCTCCCCGGGTCGTAATCAGCCCCAGCATTTT
TRBV7-9	.	TRBJ2-3	.	CASSPVATDTQYF	TGTGCCAGCAGCCCCGTCGCCACAGATACGCAGTATTTT
TRBV11-2	TRBD2	TRBJ2-1	once	CVSSLDLGLALKYNEQFF	TGTGTCAGCAGCCTAGATTTAGGACTAGCGTTAAAGTACAATGAGCAGTTCTTC
TRBV13	.	TRBJ1-2	.	CASGLGLGQLYGYTF	TGTGCCAGCGGGTTGGGACTAGGACAGCTCTATGGCTACACCTTC
TRBV4-1	TRBD2	TRBJ2-6	once	CASSPSGGLAWSGANVLTF	TGCGCCAGCAGCCCCTCAGGGGGACTAGCGTGGTCCGGGGCCAACGTCCTGACTTTC
TRBV28	.	TRBJ2-2	.	CASLKGRFTNTGELFF	TGTGCCAGCCTCAAAGGTCGCTTCACCAACACCGGGGAGCTGTTTTTT
TRBV11-3	.	TRBJ2-1	.	CASSRNYDEQFF	TGTGCCAGTAGCAGGAACTACGATGAGCAGTTCTTC
TRBV11-3	TRBD1	TRBJ2-3	few	CASSLGPGTGEDTQYF	TGTGCCAGCAGCTTAGGTCCCGGGACAGGGGAAGATACGCAGTATTTT
TRBV4-1	.	TRBJ2-2	many	CASSQVLAAGELFF	TGCGCCAGCAGCCAAGTACTAGCAGCCGGGGAGCTGTTTTTT
TRBV6-2/TRBV6-3	TRBD2	TRBJ2-1	many	CASSQQGLAGGEQFF	TGTGCCAGCAGCCAACAGGGGCTAGCGGGAGGTGAGCAGTTCTTC
TRBV5-4	.	TRBJ2-7	.	CASSLEGVLYYEQYF	TGTGCCAGCAGCTTGGAGGGTGTCCTCTACTACGAGCAGTACTTC
TRBV28	.	TRBJ1-1	few	CASTTLGAEAFF	TGTGCCAGCACCACCCTTGGGGCTGAAGCTTTCTTT
TRBV28	.	TRBJ1-2	.	CASAKGTYGYTF	TGTGCCAGCGCGAAGGGCACCTATGGCTACACCTTC
TRBV5-1	.	TRBJ2-7	few	CASSLGTVAYEQYF	TGCGCCAGCAGCTTGGGGACAGTGGCCTACGAGCAGTACTTC
TRBV6-5	.	TRBJ1-2	many	CASRRPTEGYTF	TGTGCCAGCAGACGACCGACGGAGGGCTACACCTTC
TRBV29-1	TRBD1	TRBJ2-1	many	CSVEGQGASYNEQFF	TGCAGCGTTGAAGGACAGGGGGCCTCCTACAATGAGCAGTTCTTC
TRBV2	.	TRBJ2-2	once	CANLLVDTGELFF	TGTGCCAACCTACTAGTTGACACCGGGGAACTGTTTTTT
TRBV29-1	.	TRBJ1-2	few	CSVSSVTYGYTF	TGCAGCGTTTCCTCCGTAACCTATGGCTACACCTTC
TRBV14	TRBD2	TRBJ2-7	.	CASRDTWTSVRAGLDEQYF	TGTGCCAGCAGAGATACCTGGACTAGCGTGAGGGCCGGGTTGGACGAGCAGTACTTC
TRBV5-8	TRBD1	TRBJ1-5	.	CAGNPGQGLFGPQHF	TGTGCCGGCAACCCTGGACAGGGACTCTTCGGGCCCCAGCATTTT
TRBV6-1	.	TRBJ2-7	.	CACSERFSSYEQYF	TGTGCCTGCAGTGAAAGATTTTCATCCTACGAGCAGTACTTC